In its sample, the clone carrying this T cell receptor beta chain was seen a few times. Its specificity is unknown. The Oncomine TCR Beta short-read assay was what sequenced the DNA obtained from cultured CD4+ T cells. The authors extracted genomic DNA from cultured CD4+ T cells. Each CDR3 protein is one row after TCRdb ran MiXCR on the PCR reads. The data show tens of thousands of distinct CDR3 sequences, 48% seen once. This CDR3 is 15 amino acids long. V was pared by 2 bases and J by 2 bases, with 3 bases of the junction left unmatched. CDR1 is MNHNS and CDR2 is SASEGT in the germline V gene. The sample belongs to a study of vaccination and CD4 T cells after COVID-19. Study-wide results and limits: Only post-vaccination samples contained a median around 83% of the reactive clones in convalescent patients.

Regarding treatment: roughly 10-day PBMC culture with coronavirus spike peptide pools or control peptides (ViraFEST assay). The origin of this receptor is a human donor who had recovered from COVID-19. The chain has TRBV6-1 and TRBJ1-3, with TRBD1 matching over 7 bases. The sample consisted of CD4+ T cells from blood, cultured in vitro. The CDR3 bases are TGTGCCAGCAGTGAACAGGGGGGGACTGGAAACACCATATATTTT. This sequence encodes CASSEQGGTGNTIYF.